This T cell receptor (beta chain) was captured by sequencing in a study of circulating and synovial CD4+ cells in juvenile arthritis. A remark on this clone: Its antigen is not known.

The V end lost 5 bases, the J end lost 0 bases, and 9 bases lay between the germline ends. There are 14 residues in the CDR3. CDR1 and CDR2 (germline): SGHRS, YFSETQ. Profiled with immunoSEQ multiplex PCR; TCRdb holds only in-frame clones, not every one. There are roughly 3,000 clones in the sample; approximately 82% occur only once, and about 4% lies in the top ten. General study findings and limits: Circulating pathogenic-like lymphocytes shared a substantially higher fraction of CDR3 sequences with synovium than bulk blood. Bulk blood CD4 repertoires were more diverse than these.

The TCR was taken from a human donor with juvenile idiopathic arthritis. Source material: CD4+ T cells from synovial fluid. The rearrangement joins TRBV5-1 to TRBJ2-1; D is unclear. For the CDR3, the DNA is TGCGCCAGCAGTGGCGGAAGCTCCTACAATGAGCAGTTCTTC. Amino acids: CASSGGSSYNEQFF. The full variable domain, with the rest looked up from reference TRBV5-1 and TRBJ2-1, is KAGVTQTPRYLIKTRGQQVTLSCSPISGHRSVSWYQQTPGQGLQFLFEYFSETQRNKGNFPGRFSGRQFSNSRSEMNVSTLELGDSALYLCASSGGSSYNEQFFGPGTRLTVL.